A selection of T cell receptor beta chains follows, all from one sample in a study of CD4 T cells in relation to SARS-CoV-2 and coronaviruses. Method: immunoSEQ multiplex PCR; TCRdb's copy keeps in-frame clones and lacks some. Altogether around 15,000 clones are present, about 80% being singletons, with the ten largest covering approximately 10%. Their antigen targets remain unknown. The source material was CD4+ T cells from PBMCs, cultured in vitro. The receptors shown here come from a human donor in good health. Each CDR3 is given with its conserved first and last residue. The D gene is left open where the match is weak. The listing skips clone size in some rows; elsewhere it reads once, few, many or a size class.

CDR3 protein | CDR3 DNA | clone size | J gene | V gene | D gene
CASSLTGGPSYEQYF | TGTGCCAGCAGCCTTACGGGGGGGCCCTCCTACGAGCAGTACTTC | NA | TRBJ2-7 | TRBV5-6 | TRBD2
CASSQAGTAAYNEQFF | TGTGCCAGCAGCCAAGCCGGGACTGCCGCTTACAATGAGCAGTTCTTC | NA | TRBJ2-1 | TRBV14 | NA
CASSLGGIYRGNTIYF | TGTGCCAGCAGCTTAGGGGGGATCTATCGTGGAAACACCATATATTTT | NA | TRBJ1-3 | TRBV5-4 | NA
CASRATGLAGGAYEQYF | TGTGCCAGCAGAGCCACGGGACTAGCGGGAGGGGCCTACGAGCAGTACTTC | few | TRBJ2-7 | TRBV2 | TRBD2
CASSQGQTEGGYTF | TGTGCCAGCAGCCAAGGCCAGACAGAGGGTGGCTACACCTTC | NA | TRBJ1-2 | TRBV3-1/TRBV3-2 | NA
CASSVVHGDTQYF | TGTGCCAGCAGCGTAGTACATGGGGATACGCAGTATTTT | NA | TRBJ2-3 | TRBV9 | NA
CASSPPESQPRNTDTQYF | TGTGCCAGCAGCCCGCCGGAGAGCCAGCCTCGAAATACAGATACGCAGTATTTT | NA | TRBJ2-3 | TRBV9 | NA
CAWSVRGAHSGANVLTF | TGTGCCTGGAGTGTCCGGGGCGCCCACTCTGGGGCCAACGTCCTGACTTTC | NA | TRBJ2-6 | TRBV30 | NA
CASSPPGVGNEQFF | TGTGCCAGCTCACCACCGGGAGTCGGCAATGAGCAGTTCTTC | NA | TRBJ2-1 | TRBV18 | NA
CASSSLVLERGLQLYNEQFF | TGTGCCAGCAGTTCTCTTGTCTTAGAGCGGGGACTTCAACTATACAATGAGCAGTTCTTC | NA | TRBJ2-1 | TRBV6-2/TRBV6-3 | TRBD2
CASTARRSYNSPLHF | TGTGCCAGCACCGCCAGACGGTCCTATAATTCACCCCTCCACTTT | NA | TRBJ1-6 | TRBV7-7 | NA
CASSERSYGYTF | TGTGCCAGCAGTGAAAGATCCTATGGCTACACCTTC | NA | TRBJ1-2 | TRBV2 | NA
CASSLALGGLAEEQYF | TGTGCCAGCAGCTTAGCCCTTGGCGGACTAGCTGAAGAGCAGTACTTC | NA | TRBJ2-7 | TRBV7-2 | TRBD2
CASSEGGLARGETQYF | TGTGCCAGCAGCGAGGGGGGGCTAGCGAGGGGGGAGACCCAGTACTTC | NA | TRBJ2-5 | TRBV9 | NA
CASSQERGDTQYF | TGCGCCAGCAGCCAAGAGAGGGGGGATACGCAGTATTTT | NA | TRBJ2-3 | TRBV4-3 | NA
CASSIRRGTEAFF | TGTGCCAGTAGTATACGAAGGGGCACTGAAGCTTTCTTT | few | TRBJ1-1 | TRBV19 | NA
CASSEALGRNEKLFF | TGTGCCAGCAGTGAAGCGTTGGGGAGAAATGAAAAACTGTTTTTT | NA | TRBJ1-4 | TRBV2 | NA
CASKVEQGLIEAFF | TGTGCCAGCAAGGTCGAACAGGGGCTTATTGAAGCTTTCTTT | NA | TRBJ1-1 | TRBV2 | TRBD1
CASSQSSYEQYF | TGTGCCAGCAGCCAAAGCTCCTACGAGCAGTACTTC | once | TRBJ2-7 | TRBV12-3/TRBV12-4 | NA
CASSGTGELNYGYTF | TGTGCCAGCAGCGGTACAGGGGAACTTAACTATGGCTACACCTTC | NA | TRBJ1-2 | TRBV5-6 | TRBD1
CASSPLSTGNTEAFF | TGTGCCAGCAGTCCCCTATCGACGGGGAACACTGAAGCTTTCTTT | NA | TRBJ1-1 | TRBV28 | NA
CASSIPSGSLISNNEQFF | TGTGCCAGTAGTATCCCTAGCGGGAGTCTCATCTCAAACAATGAGCAGTTCTTC | NA | TRBJ2-1 | TRBV19 | TRBD2
CASSAQGQGGETQYF | TGTGCCAGCTCAGCACAAGGACAGGGGGGAGAGACCCAGTACTTC | NA | TRBJ2-5 | TRBV18 | TRBD1
CASSLRTGSGPDTQYF | TGCGCCAGCAGCCTGAGGACAGGGTCGGGGCCAGATACGCAGTATTTT | NA | TRBJ2-3 | TRBV5-1 | TRBD1
CASSFFGQGRGEQYF | TGTGCCAGCAGCTTTTTCGGACAGGGGAGGGGAGAGCAGTACTTC | NA | TRBJ2-7 | TRBV7-2 | TRBD1
CASSRAQETEAFF | TGTGCCAGCAGCCGGGCGCAGGAAACTGAAGCTTTCTTT | NA | TRBJ1-1 | TRBV7-8 | NA
CASSNRGLQETQYF | TGTGCCAGCAGCAACAGGGGGTTACAAGAGACCCAGTACTTC | NA | TRBJ2-5 | TRBV28 | TRBD1
CASSYPAGGFTDTQYF | TGTGCCAGCAGTTATCCAGCGGGGGGGTTCACAGATACGCAGTATTTT | once | TRBJ2-3 | TRBV6-2/TRBV6-3 | TRBD2
CAISEYGTDNTEAFF | TGTGCCATCAGTGAGTACGGGACAGATAACACTGAAGCTTTCTTT | NA | TRBJ1-1 | TRBV10-3 | TRBD1
CASSYSDRTAPALHF | TGTGCCAGCAGTTACTCGGACAGGACAGCACCGGCCCTCCACTTT | NA | TRBJ1-6 | TRBV6-6 | TRBD1
CASSEALAMRTGELFF | TGTGCCAGCAGTGAAGCGCTCGCAATGCGGACCGGGGAGCTGTTTTTT | NA | TRBJ2-2 | TRBV6-1 | NA
CASSIGRANYGYTF | TGTGCCAGTAGTATAGGTCGGGCCAACTATGGCTACACCTTC | NA | TRBJ1-2 | TRBV19 | NA
CASSQEGTSGLGHIQYF | TGTGCCAGCAGCCAAGAGGGGACTAGCGGGTTAGGACACATTCAGTACTTC | NA | TRBJ2-4 | TRBV4-2 | TRBD2
CASSQDRGYTEAFF | TGTGCCAGCAGCCAGGACCGGGGGTACACTGAAGCTTTCTTT | NA | TRBJ1-1 | TRBV7-2 | NA
CASSGDLRTGGSGANVLTF | TGTGCCAGCAGCGGTGACTTAAGGACAGGGGGCTCTGGGGCCAACGTCCTGACTTTC | NA | TRBJ2-6 | TRBV2 | TRBD1
CASNRDPNEKLFF | TGTGCCAGCAACAGGGATCCCAATGAAAAACTGTTTTTT | NA | TRBJ1-4 | TRBV2 | NA
CASSFRPTFTDTQYF | TGTGCCAGCAGTTTTAGGCCAACCTTCACAGATACGCAGTATTTT | NA | TRBJ2-3 | TRBV27 | NA
CASSLATSGSADTQYF | TGTGCCAGCAGCTTAGCGACTAGCGGGAGTGCGGATACGCAGTATTTT | NA | TRBJ2-3 | TRBV5-6 | TRBD2
CASSQNTDTQYF | TGTGCCAGCAGTCAAAACACAGATACGCAGTATTTT | few | TRBJ2-3 | TRBV6-5 | NA
CASCTAGLSEPQHF | TGTGCCAGCTGTACCGCGGGACTCTCTGAGCCCCAGCATTTT | NA | TRBJ1-5 | TRBV21-1 | NA
CASSYGIFSGNTIYF | TGTGCCAGCAGTTATGGGATCTTCTCTGGAAACACCATATATTTT | NA | TRBJ1-3 | TRBV6-2/TRBV6-3 | NA
CASRVAGARTEAFF | TGCGCCAGCAGGGTCGCGGGGGCGCGGACTGAAGCTTTCTTT | NA | TRBJ1-1 | TRBV4-1 | NA
CASSFGQGAYSPLHF | TGTGCCAGCAGCTTCGGACAGGGGGCGTATTCACCCCTCCACTTT | NA | TRBJ1-6 | TRBV7-9 | TRBD1
CASRADRGRDTQYF | TGTGCCAGTAGAGCAGACAGGGGTAGAGATACGCAGTATTTT | NA | TRBJ2-3 | TRBV19 | TRBD1
CASRREGTGGLRQYF | TGTGCCAGCAGGCGCGAGGGGACAGGGGGCTTACGGCAGTACTTC | few | TRBJ2-7 | TRBV3-1/TRBV3-2 | TRBD1
CASTIDRGRGEKLFF | TGTGCCAGTACCATCGACAGGGGGCGAGGTGAAAAACTGTTTTTT | NA | TRBJ1-4 | TRBV19 | TRBD1
CASSKGVSGQRRVGSTDTQYF | TGTGCCAGCAGCAAAGGAGTATCAGGACAAAGGAGGGTGGGAAGCACAGATACGCAGTATTTT | once | TRBJ2-3 | TRBV21-1 | NA
CASSPMGQNSYNSPLHF | TGTGCCAGCTCGCCGATGGGACAAAACTCCTATAATTCACCCCTCCACTTT | NA | TRBJ1-6 | TRBV18 | NA
CASGLGQGGTGELFF | TGTGCTAGTGGTTTGGGGCAGGGTGGCACCGGGGAGCTGTTTTTT | NA | TRBJ2-2 | TRBV12-5 | NA
CASSQDFQRGPGGEQYF | TGTGCCAGCAGCCAAGATTTTCAACGGGGGCCGGGTGGCGAGCAGTACTTC | NA | TRBJ2-7 | TRBV3-1/TRBV3-2 | NA
CASSEGQGASKAFF | TGCGCCAGCAGCGAGGGACAGGGGGCAAGTAAAGCTTTCTTT | NA | TRBJ1-1 | TRBV5-1 | TRBD1
CASSRNSQETQYF | TGTGCCAGCAGCAGGAACAGTCAAGAGACCCAGTACTTC | NA | TRBJ2-5 | TRBV14 | NA
CAWSVLQGKAFF | TGTGCCTGGAGTGTTTTGCAGGGAAAAGCTTTCTTT | once | TRBJ1-1 | TRBV30 | NA